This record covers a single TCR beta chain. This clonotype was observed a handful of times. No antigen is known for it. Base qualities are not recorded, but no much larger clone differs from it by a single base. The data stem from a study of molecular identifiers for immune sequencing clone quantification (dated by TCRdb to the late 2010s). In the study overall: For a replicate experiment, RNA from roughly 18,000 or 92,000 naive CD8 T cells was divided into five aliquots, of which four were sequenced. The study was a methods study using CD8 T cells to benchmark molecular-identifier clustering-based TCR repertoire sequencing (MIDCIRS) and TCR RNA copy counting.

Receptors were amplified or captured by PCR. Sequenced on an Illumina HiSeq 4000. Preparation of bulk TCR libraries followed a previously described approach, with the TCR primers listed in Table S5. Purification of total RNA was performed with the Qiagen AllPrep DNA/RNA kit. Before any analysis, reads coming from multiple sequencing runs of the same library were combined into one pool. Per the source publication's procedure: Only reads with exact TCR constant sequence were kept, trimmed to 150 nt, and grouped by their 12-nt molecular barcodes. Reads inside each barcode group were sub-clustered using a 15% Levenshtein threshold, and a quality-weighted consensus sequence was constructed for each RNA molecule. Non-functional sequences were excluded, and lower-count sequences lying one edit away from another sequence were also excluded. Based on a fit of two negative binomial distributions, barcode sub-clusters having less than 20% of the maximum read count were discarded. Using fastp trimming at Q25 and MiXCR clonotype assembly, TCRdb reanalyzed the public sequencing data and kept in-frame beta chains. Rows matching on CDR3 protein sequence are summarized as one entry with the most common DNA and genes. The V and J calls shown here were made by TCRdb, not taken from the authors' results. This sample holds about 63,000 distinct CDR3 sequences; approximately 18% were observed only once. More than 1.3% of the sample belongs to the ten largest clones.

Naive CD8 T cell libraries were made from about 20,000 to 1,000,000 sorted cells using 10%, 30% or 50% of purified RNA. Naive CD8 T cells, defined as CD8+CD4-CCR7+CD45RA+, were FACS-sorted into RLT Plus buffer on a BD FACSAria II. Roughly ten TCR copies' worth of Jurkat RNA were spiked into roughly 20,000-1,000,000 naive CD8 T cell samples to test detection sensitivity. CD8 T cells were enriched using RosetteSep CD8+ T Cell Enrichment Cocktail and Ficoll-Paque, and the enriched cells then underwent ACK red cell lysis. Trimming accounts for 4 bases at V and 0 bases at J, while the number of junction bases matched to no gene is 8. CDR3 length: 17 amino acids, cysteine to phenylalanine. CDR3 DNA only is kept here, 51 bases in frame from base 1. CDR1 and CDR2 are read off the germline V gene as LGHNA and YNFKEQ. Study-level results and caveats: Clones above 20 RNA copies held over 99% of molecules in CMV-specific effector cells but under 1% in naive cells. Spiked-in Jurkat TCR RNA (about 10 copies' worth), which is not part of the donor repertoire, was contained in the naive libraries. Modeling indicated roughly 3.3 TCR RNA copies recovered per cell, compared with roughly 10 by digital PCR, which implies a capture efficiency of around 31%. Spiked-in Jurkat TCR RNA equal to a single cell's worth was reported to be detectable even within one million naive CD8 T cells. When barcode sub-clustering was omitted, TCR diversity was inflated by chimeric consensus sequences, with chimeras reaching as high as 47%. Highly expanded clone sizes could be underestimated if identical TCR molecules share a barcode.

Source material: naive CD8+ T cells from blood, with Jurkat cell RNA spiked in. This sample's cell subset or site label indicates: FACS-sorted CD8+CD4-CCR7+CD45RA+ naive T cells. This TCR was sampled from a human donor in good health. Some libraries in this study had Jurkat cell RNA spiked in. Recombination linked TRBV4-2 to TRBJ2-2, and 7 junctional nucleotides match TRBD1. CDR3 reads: CASSPGQATSNTGELFF. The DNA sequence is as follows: TGTGCCAGCAGCCCCGGACAGGCGACTTCGAACACCGGGGAGCTGTTTTTT.